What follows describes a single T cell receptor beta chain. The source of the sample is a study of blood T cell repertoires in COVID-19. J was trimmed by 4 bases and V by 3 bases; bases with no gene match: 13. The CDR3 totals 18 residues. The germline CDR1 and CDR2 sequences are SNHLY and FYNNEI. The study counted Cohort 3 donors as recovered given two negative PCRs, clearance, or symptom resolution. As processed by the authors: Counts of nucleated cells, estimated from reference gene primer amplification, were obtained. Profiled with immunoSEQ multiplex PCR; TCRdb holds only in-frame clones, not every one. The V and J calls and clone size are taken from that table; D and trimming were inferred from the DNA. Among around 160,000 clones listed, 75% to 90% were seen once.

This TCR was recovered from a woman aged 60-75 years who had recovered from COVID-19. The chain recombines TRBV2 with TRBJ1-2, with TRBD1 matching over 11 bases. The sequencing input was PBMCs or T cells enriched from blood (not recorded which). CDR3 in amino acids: CASSDSMGQGESSYGYTF. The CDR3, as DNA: TGTGCCAGCAGTGATTCTATGGGACAGGGGGAGTCTAGCTATGGCTACACCTTC.